One sample yielded the 14 T cell receptor beta chains listed below, sequenced in a study of neurological immune-mediated disorders (dated by TCRdb to between 2017 and 2020). Library creation used 5' RACE. These reads were obtained on an Illumina HiSeq 2500. The public reads were reanalyzed by TCRdb: fastp trimming at Q25, MiXCR alignment, in-frame beta chains only. Rows merge per CDR3 protein into single entries with the most common DNA and genes. Across this sample there are about 58,000 distinct CDR3 sequences, with about 3.7% seen only once. 6% to 8.5% of the sample comes from the top ten. Sequenced material: PBMCs. These receptors were obtained from a woman aged 55 to 70 with multiple sclerosis.

This clonotype was recorded many times. This chain links TRBV28 with TRBJ2-1; 10 positions match TRBD1. Per the germline V gene, CDR1 is MDHEN and CDR2 is SYDVKM. V was clipped by 5 bases and J by 5 bases; unmatched bases: 3. CDR3 size: 14 residues. CDR3 in DNA: TGTGCCAGCAGTCGGGACAGGGGCAACAATGAGCAGTTCTTC. Protein: CASSRDRGNNEQFF.

This clonotype was seen repeatedly, ten times or more. The J gene is TRBJ2-7, the V gene TRBV7-2; TRBD2 is a possible D gene (5 bases). V dropped 2 bases and J dropped 1 base, with 6 bases sitting between them. CDR1 is SGHTA, CDR2 FQGNSA, per germline. This CDR3 has 13 amino acids. Here the CDR3 DNA reads TGTGCCAGCAGCTTAAGCGGATCCTACGAGCAGTACTTC. Protein sequence: CASSLSGSYEQYF.

This clonotype has a count of ten or more. V gene TRBV4-1 combines with J gene TRBJ2-5, with TRBD2 matching over 9 bases. Germline-derived CDR1 and CDR2 are MGHRA and YSYEKL. The length of the CDR3 is 19 residues. The V gene end was trimmed by 1 base and the J gene end by 5 bases; junction bases not matched to a gene: 17. CDR3: CASSQGLARLAANWETQYF. For the CDR3, the DNA is TGCGCCAGCAGCCAAGGTTTGGCGCGACTAGCGGCAAACTGGGAGACCCAGTACTTC.

This clonotype has a handful of counts. The CDR3 is CASSFRPKTAWENTEAFF. In DNA, the CDR3 is TGCGCCAGCAGCTTTCGTCCTAAGACAGCCTGGGAGAACACTGAAGCTTTCTTT. The rearrangement joins TRBV5-1 to TRBJ1-1; D might be TRBD1 (5 bases). V lost 2 bases, J lost 1 base, and 21 bases lay in between. Germline CDR1 SGHRS, CDR2 YFSETQ. The CDR3 totals 18 residues.

At least ten counts were recorded for this clonotype. The CDR3 sequence: CASSLVLRVTGFDTGELFF. CDR3 nucleotide sequence: TGTGCCAGCAGCTTAGTTTTAAGGGTGACAGGGTTCGACACCGGGGAGCTGTTTTTT. V is TRBV7-2 and J is TRBJ2-2, with 7 bases aligning to TRBD1. CDR1 and CDR2 from the germline V gene are SGHTA and FQGNSA. The CDR3 contains 19 residues. After removal of 1 base from V and 3 bases from J, the junction contained 14 bases not matched to a gene.

The table lists this clonotype with many counts. This chain connects TRBV6-5 to TRBJ1-2, with D perhaps TRBD1 (6 bases). This CDR3 has 14 amino acids. Germline-derived CDR1 and CDR2 are MNHEY and SVGAGI. V gave up 8 bases and J gave up 4 bases, with 17 bases separating them. DNA of the CDR3: TGTGCCAGCCGCCGGGACATGGACCCCTATGGCTACACCTTC. This sequence encodes CASRRDMDPYGYTF.

This clonotype showed up many times. The V and J genes are TRBV7-6 and TRBJ2-5, with 7 bases aligning to TRBD2. The CDR3 runs 16 residues. V shed 5 bases, J shed 5 bases, and the junction held 14 bases outside the gene matches. Germline lookup yields CDR1 SGHVS and CDR2 FNYEAQ. The CDR3 spells CASSDERGGGQETQYF. CDR3 DNA sequence: TGTGCCAGCAGCGACGAGCGGGGCGGGGGTCAGGAGACCCAGTACTTC. Looking up the rest from reference TRBV7-6 and TRBJ2-5 gives the full variable domain: GAGVSQSPRYKVTKRGQDVALRCDPISGHVSLYWYRQALGQGPEFLTYFNYEAQQDKSGLPNDRFSAERPEGSISTLTIQRTEQRDSAMYRCASSDERGGGQETQYFGPGTRLLVL.

This clonotype was counted at least ten times. V usage is TRBV29-1 and J usage is TRBJ2-3; D gene unclear. The CDR3 extends over 14 amino acids. Germline V gene data show CDR1 as SQVTM and CDR2 as ANQGSEA. V lost 1 base and J lost 4, with 12 bases in between. The CDR3 loop is CSVEGSNFPDTQYF. CDR3 coding DNA: TGCAGCGTTGAAGGGTCGAATTTCCCAGATACGCAGTATTTT.

This clonotype showed up many times. The genes are TRBV6-6 and TRBJ1-1, with D uncertain. V was trimmed by 6 bases and J by 8 bases, leaving 16 bases between them. Per the germline V gene, CDR1 is MNHNY and CDR2 is SVGAGI (reference sequence). The CDR3 is 13 residues long. CDR3 residues: CASSPYGQHEAFF. DNA of the CDR3: TGTGCCAGCAGCCCTTATGGCCAGCACGAAGCTTTCTTT.

This clonotype has at least ten counts. The gene calls are TRBV3-1 and TRBJ2-1; tentatively, D is TRBD1 (5 bases). The CDR3 is 16 residues long. V dropped 4 bases and J dropped 6 bases, with 19 bases sitting between them. Germline CDR1 is LGHDT and CDR2 is YNNKEL (reference sequence). The CDR3 DNA reads as TGTGCCAGCAGCCCGGGCGGCAGGGTAACATCCAATGAGCAGTTCTTC. The encoded protein is CASSPGGRVTSNEQFF.

This clonotype was found many times. The chain uses TRBV20-1 and TRBJ2-2; TRBD1 might be the D (5 bases). CDR1 and CDR2 (germline): DFQATT, SNEGSKA (reference sequence). The CDR3 has 16 residues. V shed 4 bases and J shed 0 bases, with 15 bases lying between them. The CDR3 nucleotides read TGCAGTGCTAATTCACCCAGACAGACGAACACCGGGGAGCTGTTTTTT. Translating gives CSANSPRQTNTGELFF.

This clonotype was counted at least ten times. This chain uses TRBV24-1 with TRBJ1-5; maybe TRBD1 (5 bases). CDR1 and CDR2 (germline): KGHDR, SFDVKD. The CDR3 covers 15 residues. The V and J ends lost 7 bases and 5 bases respectively, with 17 bases between them. The CDR3, as DNA: TGTGCCACCAGCGAGGGGCAGGGAGTGTATCAGCCCCAGCATTTT. Translated, it gives CATSEGQGVYQPQHF.

In its sample, this clonotype was seen many times. The chain uses TRBV12-3 or TRBV12-4 and TRBJ1-1; weak D call: TRBD1 (6 bases). This CDR3 spans 13 amino acids. V dropped 3 bases and J dropped 2 bases, with 7 bases sitting between them. The CDR3 reads CASSLTGNTEAFF. The CDR3 DNA reads TGTGCCAGCAGTTTGACAGGAAACACTGAAGCTTTCTTT.

In this sample, this clonotype turned up many times. The genes are TRBV25-1 and TRBJ2-7, with D hard to call. This CDR3 has 13 amino acids. Germline CDR1 and CDR2: MGHDK and SYGVNS. With 2 bases removed from V and 7 bases from J, the gap between germline ends came to 12 bases. CDR3 sequence: CASSEMSWEEQYF. The CDR3 coding sequence is TGTGCCAGCAGTGAAATGTCTTGGGAAGAGCAGTACTTC.